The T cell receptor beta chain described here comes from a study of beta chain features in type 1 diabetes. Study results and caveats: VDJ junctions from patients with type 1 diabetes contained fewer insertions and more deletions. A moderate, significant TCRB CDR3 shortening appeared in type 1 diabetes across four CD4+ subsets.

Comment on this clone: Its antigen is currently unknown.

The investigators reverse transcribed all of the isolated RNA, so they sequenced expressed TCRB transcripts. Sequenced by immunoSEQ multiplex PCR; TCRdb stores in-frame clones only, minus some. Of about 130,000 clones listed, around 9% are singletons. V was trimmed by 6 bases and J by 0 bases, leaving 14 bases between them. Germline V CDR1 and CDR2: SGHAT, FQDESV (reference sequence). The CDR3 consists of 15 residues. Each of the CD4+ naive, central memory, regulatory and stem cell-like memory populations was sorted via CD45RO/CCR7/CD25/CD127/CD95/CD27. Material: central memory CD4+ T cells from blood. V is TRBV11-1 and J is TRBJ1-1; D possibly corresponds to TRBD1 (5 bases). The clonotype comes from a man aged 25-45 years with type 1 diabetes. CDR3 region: CASRGTGNLNTEAFF. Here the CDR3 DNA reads TGTGCCAGCAGGGGAACAGGTAATCTGAACACTGAAGCTTTCTTT.